The sequence of this T cell receptor beta chain was determined in a study of shared T cell receptors in the human thymus. Sequencing was performed with immunoSEQ multiplex PCR; in TCRdb, only in-frame clones are kept and a portion is missing. The sample consists of approximately 490,000 clones, around 82% of them appearing once. This CDR3 has 18 residues. Germline V gene lookup returns CDR1 GTSNPN and CDR2 SVGIG (reference sequence). V was clipped by 0 bases and J by 3 bases; unmatched bases: 11. These same records also appear under a second study, on human thymus T cells. That paper adds: Resected material from corrective heart surgery provided the thymus tissue analysed. Thymic as well as blood repertoires seemed to favor certain V and J genes unevenly. Thymic repertoires from unrelated individuals overlapped highly, related research reported.

V and J are TRBV30 and TRBJ2-7, with 13 bases matching TRBD2. The sequence was collected from a boy under three years old with a congenital heart defect. The specimen sequenced was thymocytes. CDR3 region: CAWSVHQMGLAGLYEQYF. Here the CDR3 DNA reads TGTGCCTGGAGTGTACATCAGATGGGACTAGCGGGGCTCTACGAGCAGTACTTC.